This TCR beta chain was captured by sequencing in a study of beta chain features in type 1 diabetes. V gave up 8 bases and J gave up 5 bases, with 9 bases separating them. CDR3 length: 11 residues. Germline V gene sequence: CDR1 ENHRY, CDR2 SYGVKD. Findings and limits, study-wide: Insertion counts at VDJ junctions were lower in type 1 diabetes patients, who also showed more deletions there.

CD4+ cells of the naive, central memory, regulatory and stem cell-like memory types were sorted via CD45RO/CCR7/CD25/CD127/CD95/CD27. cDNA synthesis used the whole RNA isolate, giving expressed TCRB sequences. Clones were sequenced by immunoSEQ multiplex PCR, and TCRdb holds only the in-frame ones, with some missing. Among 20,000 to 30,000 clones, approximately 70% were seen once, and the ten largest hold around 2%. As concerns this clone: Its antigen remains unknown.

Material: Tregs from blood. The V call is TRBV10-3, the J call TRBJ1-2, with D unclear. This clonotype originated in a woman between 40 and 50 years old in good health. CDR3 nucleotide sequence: TGTGCCATCGGAGGAAATTATGGCTACACCTTC. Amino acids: CAIGGNYGYTF.